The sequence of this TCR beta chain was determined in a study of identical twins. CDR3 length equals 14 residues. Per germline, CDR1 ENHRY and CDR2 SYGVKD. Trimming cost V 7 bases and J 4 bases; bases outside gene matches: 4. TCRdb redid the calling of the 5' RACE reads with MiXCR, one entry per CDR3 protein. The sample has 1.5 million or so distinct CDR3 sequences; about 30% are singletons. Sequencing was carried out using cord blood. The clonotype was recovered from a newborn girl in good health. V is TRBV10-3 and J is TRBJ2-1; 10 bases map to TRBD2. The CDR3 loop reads CAITEREGYNEQFF. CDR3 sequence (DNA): TGTGCCATCACAGAGCGGGAGGGATACAATGAGCAGTTCTTC.